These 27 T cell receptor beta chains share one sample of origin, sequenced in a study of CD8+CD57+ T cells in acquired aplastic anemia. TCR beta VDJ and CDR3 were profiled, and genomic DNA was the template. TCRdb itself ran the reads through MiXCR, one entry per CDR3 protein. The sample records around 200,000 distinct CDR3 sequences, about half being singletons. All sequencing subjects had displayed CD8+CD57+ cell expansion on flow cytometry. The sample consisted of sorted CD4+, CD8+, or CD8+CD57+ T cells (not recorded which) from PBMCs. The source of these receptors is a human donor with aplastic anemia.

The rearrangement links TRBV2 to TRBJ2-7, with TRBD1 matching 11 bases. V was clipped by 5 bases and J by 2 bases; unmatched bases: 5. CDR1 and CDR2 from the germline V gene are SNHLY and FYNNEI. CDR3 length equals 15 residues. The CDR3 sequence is CASSKPGQGAYEQYF. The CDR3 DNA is TGTGCCAGCAGTAAACCGGGACAGGGGGCCTACGAGCAGTACTTC.

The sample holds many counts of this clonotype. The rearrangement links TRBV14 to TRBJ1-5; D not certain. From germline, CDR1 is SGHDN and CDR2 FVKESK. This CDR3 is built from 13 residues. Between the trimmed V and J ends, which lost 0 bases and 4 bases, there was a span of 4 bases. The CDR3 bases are TGTGCCAGCAGCCAAGATCTAAATCAGCCCCAGCATTTT. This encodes CASSQDLNQPQHF. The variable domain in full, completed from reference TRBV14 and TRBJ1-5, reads EAGVTQFPSHSVIEKGQTVTLRCDPISGHDNLYWYRRVMGKEIKFLLHFVKESKQDESGMPNNRFLAERTGGTYSTLKVQPAELEDSGVYFCASSQDLNQPQHFGDGTRLSIL.

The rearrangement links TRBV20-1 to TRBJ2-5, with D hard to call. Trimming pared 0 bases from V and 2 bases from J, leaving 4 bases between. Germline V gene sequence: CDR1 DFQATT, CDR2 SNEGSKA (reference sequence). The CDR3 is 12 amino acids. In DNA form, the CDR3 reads TGCAGTGCTAGAGACAGACAAGAGACCCAGTACTTC. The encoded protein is CSARDRQETQYF.

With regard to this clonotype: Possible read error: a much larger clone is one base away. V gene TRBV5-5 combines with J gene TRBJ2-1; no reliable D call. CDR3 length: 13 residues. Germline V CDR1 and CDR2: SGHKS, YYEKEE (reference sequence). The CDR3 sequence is CVSSLILMSEQFF. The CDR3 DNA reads TGTGTCAGCAGCTTGATCCTGATGAGTGAGCAGTTCTTC.

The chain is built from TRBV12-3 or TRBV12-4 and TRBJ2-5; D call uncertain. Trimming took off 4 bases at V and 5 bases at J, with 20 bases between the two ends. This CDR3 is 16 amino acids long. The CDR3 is CASSYSSPPRWETQYF. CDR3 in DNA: TGTGCCAGCAGTTACTCAAGCCCCCCGCGTTGGGAGACCCAGTACTTC.

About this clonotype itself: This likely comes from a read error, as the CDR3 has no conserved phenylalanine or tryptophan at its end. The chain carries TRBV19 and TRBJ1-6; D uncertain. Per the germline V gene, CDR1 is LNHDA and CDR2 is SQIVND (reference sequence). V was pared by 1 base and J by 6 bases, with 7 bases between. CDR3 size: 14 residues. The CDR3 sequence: CASSIGTTNSPLHS. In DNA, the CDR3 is TGTGCCAGTAGTATAGGGACTACTAATTCACCCCTCCACTCT.

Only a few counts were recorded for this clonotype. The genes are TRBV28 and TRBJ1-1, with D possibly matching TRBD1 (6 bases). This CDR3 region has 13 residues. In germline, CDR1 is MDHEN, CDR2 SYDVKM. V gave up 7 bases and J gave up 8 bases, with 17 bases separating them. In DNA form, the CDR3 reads TGTGCCAGCAACATCCTTCAGGGGTTAGAAGCTTTCTTT. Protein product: CASNILQGLEAFF.

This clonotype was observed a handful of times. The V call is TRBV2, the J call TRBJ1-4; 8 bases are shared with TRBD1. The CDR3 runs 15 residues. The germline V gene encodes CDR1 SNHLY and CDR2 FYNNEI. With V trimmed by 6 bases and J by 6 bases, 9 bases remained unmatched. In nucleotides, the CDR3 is TGTGCCAGCAGCCCCGGGGGGACAGGTCATGAAAAACTGTTTTTT. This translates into CASSPGGTGHEKLFF.

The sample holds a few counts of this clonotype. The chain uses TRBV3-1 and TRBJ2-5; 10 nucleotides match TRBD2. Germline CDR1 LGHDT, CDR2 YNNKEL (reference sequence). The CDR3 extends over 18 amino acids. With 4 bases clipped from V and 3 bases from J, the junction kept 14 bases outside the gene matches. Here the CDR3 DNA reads TGTGCCAGCAGCCCGGGACTAGCGAGAGGCCTCAGGGAAGAGACCCAGTACTTC. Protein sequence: CASSPGLARGLREETQYF.

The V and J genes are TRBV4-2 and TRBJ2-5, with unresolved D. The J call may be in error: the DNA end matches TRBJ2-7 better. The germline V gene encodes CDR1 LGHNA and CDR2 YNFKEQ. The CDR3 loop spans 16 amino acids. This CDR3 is CASSQDHASESYEQYF. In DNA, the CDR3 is TGTGCCAGCAGCCAAGATCACGCGAGCGAGAGTTACGAGCAGTACTTC.

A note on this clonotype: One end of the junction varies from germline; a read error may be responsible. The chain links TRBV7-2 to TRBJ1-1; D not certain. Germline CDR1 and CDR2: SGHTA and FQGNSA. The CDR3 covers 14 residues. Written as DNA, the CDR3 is TGTGCCAGCGGCTTATCGGACGGAAACACTGAAGCTTTCTTT. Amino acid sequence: CASGLSDGNTEAFF. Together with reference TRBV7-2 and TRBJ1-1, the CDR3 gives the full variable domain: GAGVSQSPSNKVTEKGKDVELRCDPISGHTALYWYRQSLGQGLEFLIYFQGNSAPDKSGLPSDRFSAERTGGSVSTLTIQRTQQEDSAVYLCASGLSDGNTEAFFGQGTRLTVV.

CDR3 residues: CASSPGPTTPYEQYF. The CDR3 DNA follows: TGTGCCAGCAGTCCAGGGCCCACTACACCCTACGAGCAGTACTTC. The rearrangement joins TRBV28 to TRBJ2-7; D possibly corresponds to TRBD1 (5 bases). V shed 5 bases and J shed 2 bases, with 16 bases lying between them. CDR1 is MDHEN and CDR2 is SYDVKM in the germline V gene. The CDR3 totals 15 residues.

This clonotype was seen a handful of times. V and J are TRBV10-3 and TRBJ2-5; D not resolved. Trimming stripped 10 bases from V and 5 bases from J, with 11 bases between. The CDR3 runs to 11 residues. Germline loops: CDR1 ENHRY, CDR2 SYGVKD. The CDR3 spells CASRLEETQYF. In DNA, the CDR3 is TGTGCCAGCAGGCTAGAGGAGACCCAGTACTTC.

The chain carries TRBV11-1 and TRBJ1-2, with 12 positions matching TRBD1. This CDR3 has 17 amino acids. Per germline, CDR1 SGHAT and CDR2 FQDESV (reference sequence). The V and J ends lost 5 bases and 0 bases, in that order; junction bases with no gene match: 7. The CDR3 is CASSVAGTGGSNYGYTF. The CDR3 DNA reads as TGTGCCAGCAGCGTCGCCGGGACAGGGGGCTCTAACTATGGCTACACCTTC.

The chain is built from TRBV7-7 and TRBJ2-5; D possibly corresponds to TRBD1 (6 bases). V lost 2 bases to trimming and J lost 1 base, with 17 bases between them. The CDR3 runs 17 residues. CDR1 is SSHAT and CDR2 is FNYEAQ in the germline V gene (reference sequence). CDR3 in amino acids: CASSLNGRLDSQETQYF. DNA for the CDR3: TGTGCCAGCAGCTTAAATGGCCGTTTGGACAGCCAAGAGACCCAGTACTTC.

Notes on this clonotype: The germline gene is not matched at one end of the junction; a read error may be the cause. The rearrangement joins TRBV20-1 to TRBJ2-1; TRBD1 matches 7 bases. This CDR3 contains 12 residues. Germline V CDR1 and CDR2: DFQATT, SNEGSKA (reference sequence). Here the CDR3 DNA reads TGCAGTGCTAGATCGGACAGGCTTGAGCGGTTCTTC. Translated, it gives CSARSDRLERFF.

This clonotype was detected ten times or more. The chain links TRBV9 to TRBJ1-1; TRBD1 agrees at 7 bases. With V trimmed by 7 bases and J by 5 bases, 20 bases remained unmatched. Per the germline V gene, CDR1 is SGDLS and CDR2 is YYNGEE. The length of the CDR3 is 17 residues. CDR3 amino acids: CASVRRGREKTYTEAFF. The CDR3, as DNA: TGTGCCAGCGTACGTAGGGGGCGCGAAAAAACCTATACTGAAGCTTTCTTT.

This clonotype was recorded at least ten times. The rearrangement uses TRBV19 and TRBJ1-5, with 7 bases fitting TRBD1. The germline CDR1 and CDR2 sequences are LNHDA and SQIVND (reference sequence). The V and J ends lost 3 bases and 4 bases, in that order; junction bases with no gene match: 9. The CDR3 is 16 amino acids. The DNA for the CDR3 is TGTGCCAGTAGTATCCCGCCAGGGGGGAGTAATCAGCCCCAGCATTTT. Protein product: CASSIPPGGSNQPQHF. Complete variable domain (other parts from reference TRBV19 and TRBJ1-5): DGGITQSPKYLFRKEGQNVTLSCEQNLNHDAMYWYRQDPGQGLRLIYYSQIVNDFQKGDIAEGYSVSREKKESFPLTVTSAQKNPTAFYLCASSIPPGGSNQPQHFGDGTRLSIL.

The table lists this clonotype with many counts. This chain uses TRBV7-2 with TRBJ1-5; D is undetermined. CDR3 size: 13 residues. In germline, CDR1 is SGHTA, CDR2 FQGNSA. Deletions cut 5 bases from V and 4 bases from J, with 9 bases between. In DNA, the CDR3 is TGTGCCAGCAGCCCCGACGGGAATCAGCCCCAGCATTTT. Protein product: CASSPDGNQPQHF. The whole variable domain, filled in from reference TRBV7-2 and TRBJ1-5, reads GAGVSQSPSNKVTEKGKDVELRCDPISGHTALYWYRQSLGQGLEFLIYFQGNSAPDKSGLPSDRFSAERTGGSVSTLTIQRTQQEDSAVYLCASSPDGNQPQHFGDGTRLSIL.

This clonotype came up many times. The DNA for the CDR3 is TGTGCCAGTAGTATAGATGCGGTAACCCAGTACTTC. This sequence encodes CASSIDAVTQYF. V and J are TRBV19 and TRBJ2-5; D remains ambiguous. Germline assignment: CDR1 LNHDA and CDR2 SQIVND (reference sequence). With 0 bases removed from V and 8 bases from J, the gap between germline ends came to 7 bases. The CDR3 extends over 12 amino acids.

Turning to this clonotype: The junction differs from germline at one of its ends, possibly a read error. The CDR3 here is CTSSLAGTANNEAFF. CDR3 bases: TGTACCAGCAGCTTGGCCGGGACGGCGAACAATGAAGCTTTCTTT. The V and J genes are TRBV5-4 and TRBJ1-1, with a tentative D call TRBD1 (5 bases). This CDR3 spans 15 amino acids. Germline values: CDR1 SGHNT, CDR2 YYREEE (reference sequence).

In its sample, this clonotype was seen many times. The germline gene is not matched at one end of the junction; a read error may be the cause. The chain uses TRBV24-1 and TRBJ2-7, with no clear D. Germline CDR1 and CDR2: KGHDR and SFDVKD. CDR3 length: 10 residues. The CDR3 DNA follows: TGTGCCACGAGTGCCTCAGAGCAGTACTTC. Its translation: CATSASEQYF.

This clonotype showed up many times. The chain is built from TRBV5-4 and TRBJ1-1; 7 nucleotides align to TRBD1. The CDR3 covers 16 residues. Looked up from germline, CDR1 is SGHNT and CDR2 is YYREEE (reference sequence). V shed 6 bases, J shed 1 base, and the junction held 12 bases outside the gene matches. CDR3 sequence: CASNAQTGSRNTEAFF. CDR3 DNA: TGTGCCAGCAACGCCCAGACAGGGAGCAGGAACACTGAAGCTTTCTTT.

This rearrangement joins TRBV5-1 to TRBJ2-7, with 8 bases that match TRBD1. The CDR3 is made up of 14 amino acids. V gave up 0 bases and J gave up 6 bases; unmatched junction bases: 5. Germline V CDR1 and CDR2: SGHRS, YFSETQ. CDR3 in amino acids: CASSLADRVFEQYF. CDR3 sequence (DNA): TGCGCCAGCAGCTTGGCGGACAGGGTGTTCGAGCAGTACTTC.

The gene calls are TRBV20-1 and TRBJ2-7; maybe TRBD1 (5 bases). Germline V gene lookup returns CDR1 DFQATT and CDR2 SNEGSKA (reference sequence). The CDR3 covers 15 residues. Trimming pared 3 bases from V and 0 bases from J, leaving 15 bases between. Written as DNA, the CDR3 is TGCAGTGCTAGTCCCCAGACAGAGAGCTCCTACGAGCAGTACTTC. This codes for CSASPQTESSYEQYF.

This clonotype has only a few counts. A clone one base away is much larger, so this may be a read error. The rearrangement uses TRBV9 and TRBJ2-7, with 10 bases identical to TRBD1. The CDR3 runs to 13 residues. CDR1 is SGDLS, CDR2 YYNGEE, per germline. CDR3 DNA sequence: TGTGCCGGCAGCGCCGGGACAGGGGTCGAGCAGTACTTC. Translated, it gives CAGSAGTGVEQYF. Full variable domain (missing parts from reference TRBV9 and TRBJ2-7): DSGVTQTPKHLITATGQRVTLRCSPRSGDLSVYWYQQSLDQGLQFLIQYYNGEERAKGNILERFSAQQFPDLHSELNLSSLELGDSALYFCAGSAGTGVEQYFGPGTRLTVT.

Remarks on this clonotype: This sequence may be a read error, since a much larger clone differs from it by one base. For the CDR3, the DNA is TGCGCCAGCAGCTTGGGGTCTAGCGGGACCTACAATGAGCGGTTCTTC. Encoded protein: CASSLGSSGTYNERFF. The chain has TRBV5-1 and TRBJ2-1, with 9 bases matching TRBD2. The CDR3 consists of 16 residues. Germline assignment: CDR1 SGHRS and CDR2 YFSETQ.